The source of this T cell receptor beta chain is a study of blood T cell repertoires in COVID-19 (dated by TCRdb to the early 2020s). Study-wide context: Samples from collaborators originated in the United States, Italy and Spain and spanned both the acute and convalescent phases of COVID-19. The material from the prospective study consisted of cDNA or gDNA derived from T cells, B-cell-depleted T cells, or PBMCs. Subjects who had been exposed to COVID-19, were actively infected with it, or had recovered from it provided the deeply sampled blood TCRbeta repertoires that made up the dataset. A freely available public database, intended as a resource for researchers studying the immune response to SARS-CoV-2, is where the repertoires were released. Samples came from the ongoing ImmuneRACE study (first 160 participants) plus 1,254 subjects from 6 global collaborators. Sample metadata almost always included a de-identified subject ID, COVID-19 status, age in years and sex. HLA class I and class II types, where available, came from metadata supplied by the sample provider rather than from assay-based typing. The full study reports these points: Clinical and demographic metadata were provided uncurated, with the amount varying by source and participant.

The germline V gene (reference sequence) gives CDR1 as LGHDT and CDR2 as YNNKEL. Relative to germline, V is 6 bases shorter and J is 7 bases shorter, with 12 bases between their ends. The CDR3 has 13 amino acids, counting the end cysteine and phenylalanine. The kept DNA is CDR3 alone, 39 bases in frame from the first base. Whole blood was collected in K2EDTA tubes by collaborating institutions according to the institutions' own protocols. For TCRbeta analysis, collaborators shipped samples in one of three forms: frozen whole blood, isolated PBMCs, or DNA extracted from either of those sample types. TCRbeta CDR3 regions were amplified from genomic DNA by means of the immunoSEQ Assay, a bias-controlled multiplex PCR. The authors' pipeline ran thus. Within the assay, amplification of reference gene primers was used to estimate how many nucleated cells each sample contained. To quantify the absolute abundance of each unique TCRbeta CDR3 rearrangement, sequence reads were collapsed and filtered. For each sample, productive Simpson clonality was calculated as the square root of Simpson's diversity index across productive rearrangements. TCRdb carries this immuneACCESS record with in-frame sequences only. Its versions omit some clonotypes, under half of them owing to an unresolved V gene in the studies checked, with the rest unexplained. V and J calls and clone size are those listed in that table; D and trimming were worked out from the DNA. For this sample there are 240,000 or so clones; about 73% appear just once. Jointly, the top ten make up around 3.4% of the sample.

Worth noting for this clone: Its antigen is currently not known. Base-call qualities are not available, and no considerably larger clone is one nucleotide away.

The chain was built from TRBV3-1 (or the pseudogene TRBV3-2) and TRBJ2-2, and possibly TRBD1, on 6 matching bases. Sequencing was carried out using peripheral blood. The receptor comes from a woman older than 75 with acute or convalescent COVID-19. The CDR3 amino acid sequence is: CASRTGLDGELFF. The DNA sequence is TGTGCCAGCAGGACAGGACTGGACGGGGAGCTGTTTTTT.